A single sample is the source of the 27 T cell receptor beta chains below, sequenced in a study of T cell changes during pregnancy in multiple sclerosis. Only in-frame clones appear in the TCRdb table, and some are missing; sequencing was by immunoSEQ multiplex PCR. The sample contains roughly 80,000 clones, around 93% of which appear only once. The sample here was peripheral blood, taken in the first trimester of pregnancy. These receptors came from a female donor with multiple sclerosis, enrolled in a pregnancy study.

The CDR3 region is CASSSYPHTSGFYNEQFF. CDR3 bases: TGTGCCAGCAGCTCCTACCCGCACACTAGCGGATTTTACAATGAGCAGTTCTTC. The chain employs TRBV27 and TRBJ2-1; 8 nucleotides line up with TRBD2. Looked up from germline, CDR1 is MNHEY and CDR2 is SMNVEV (reference sequence). With V trimmed by 6 bases and J by 4 bases, 17 bases remained unmatched. The length of the CDR3 is 18 residues.

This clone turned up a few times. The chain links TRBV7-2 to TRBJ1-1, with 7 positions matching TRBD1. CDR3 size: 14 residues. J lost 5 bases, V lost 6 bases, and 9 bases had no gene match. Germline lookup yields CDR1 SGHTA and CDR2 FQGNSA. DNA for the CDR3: TGTGCCAGCAGTAGACAGGGCCGTGGAACTGAAGCTTTCTTT. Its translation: CASSRQGRGTEAFF. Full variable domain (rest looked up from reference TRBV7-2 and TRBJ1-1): GAGVSQSPSNKVTEKGKDVELRCDPISGHTALYWYRQSLGQGLEFLIYFQGNSAPDKSGLPSDRFSAERTGGSVSTLTIQRTQQEDSAVYLCASSRQGRGTEAFFGQGTRLTVV.

Here the CDR3 reads CASSLEVGGFTEAFF. In nucleotides, the CDR3 is TGTGCCAGCAGCTTGGAAGTGGGGGGGTTCACTGAAGCTTTCTTT. The J gene is TRBJ1-1, the V gene TRBV5-5; TRBD1 is a possible D gene (5 bases). CDR3 length: 15 amino acids. The V gene lost 0 bases and the J gene lost 4 bases, with 13 bases spanning the gap. The germline gives CDR1 SGHKS, CDR2 YYEKEE (reference sequence).

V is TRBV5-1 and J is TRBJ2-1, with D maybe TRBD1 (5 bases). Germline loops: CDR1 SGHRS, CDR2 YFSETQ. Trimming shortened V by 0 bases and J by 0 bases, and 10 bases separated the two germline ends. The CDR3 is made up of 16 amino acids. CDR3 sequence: CASSLGGHSSYNEQFF. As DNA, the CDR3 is TGCGCCAGCAGCTTGGGGGGCCATAGCTCCTACAATGAGCAGTTCTTC.

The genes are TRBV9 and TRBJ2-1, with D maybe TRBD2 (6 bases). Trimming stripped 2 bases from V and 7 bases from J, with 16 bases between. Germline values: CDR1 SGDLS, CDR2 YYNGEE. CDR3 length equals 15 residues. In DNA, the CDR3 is TGTGCCAGCAGCGTTGACGGGAGAACAGGTAATGAGCAGTTCTTC. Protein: CASSVDGRTGNEQFF.

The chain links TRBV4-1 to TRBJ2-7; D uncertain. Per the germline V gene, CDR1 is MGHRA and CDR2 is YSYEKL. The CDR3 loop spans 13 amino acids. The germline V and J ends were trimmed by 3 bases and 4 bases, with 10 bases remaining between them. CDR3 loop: CASSHSNQYEQYF. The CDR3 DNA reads TGCGCCAGCAGCCATTCGAACCAGTACGAGCAGTACTTC.

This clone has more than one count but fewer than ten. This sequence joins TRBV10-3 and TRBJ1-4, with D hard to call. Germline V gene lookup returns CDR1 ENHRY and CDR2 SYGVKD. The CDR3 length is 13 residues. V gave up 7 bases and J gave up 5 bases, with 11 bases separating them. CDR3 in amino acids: CAIKSGSNEKLFF. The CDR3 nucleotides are TGTGCCATCAAATCAGGATCGAATGAAAAACTGTTTTTT.

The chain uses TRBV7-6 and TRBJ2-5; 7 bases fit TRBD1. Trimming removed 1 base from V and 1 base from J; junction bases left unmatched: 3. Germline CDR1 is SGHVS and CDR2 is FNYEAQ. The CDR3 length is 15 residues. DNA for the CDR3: TGTGCCAGCAGCTTAGGGGACAGTTTCCAAGAGACCCAGTACTTC. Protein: CASSLGDSFQETQYF.

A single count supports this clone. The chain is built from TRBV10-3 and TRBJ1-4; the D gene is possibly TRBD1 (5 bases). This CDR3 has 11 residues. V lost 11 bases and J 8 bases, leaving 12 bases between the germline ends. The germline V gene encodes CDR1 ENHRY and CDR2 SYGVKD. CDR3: CASGGGEKLFF. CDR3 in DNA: TGTGCCTCCGGGGGGGGAGAAAAACTGTTTTTT.

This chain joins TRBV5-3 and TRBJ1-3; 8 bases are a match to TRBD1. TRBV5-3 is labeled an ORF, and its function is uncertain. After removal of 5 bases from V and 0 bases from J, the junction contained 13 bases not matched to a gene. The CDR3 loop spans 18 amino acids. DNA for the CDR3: TGTGCCAGAAGTAGAGGCCGGGACAGGACAAGCTCTGGAAACACCATATATTTT. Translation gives CARSRGRDRTSSGNTIYF.

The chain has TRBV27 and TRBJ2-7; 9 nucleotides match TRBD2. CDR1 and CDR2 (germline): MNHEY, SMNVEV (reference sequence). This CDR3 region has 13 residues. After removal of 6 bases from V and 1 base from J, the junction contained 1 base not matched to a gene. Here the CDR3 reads CASRLAGSYEQYF. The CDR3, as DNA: TGTGCCAGCAGACTAGCGGGTTCCTACGAGCAGTACTTC.

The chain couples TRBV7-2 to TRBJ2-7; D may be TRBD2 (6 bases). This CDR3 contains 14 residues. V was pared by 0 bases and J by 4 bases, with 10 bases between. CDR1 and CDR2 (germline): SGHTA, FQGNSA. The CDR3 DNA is TGTGCCAGCAGCTTAGCGGGGGACTTTTACGAGCAGTACTTC. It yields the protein CASSLAGDFYEQYF.

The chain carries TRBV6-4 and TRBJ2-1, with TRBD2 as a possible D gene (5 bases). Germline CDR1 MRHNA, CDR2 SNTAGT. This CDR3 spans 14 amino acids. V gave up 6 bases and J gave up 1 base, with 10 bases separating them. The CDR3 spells CASSPDSSYNEQFF. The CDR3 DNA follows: TGTGCCAGCAGCCCGGACTCTTCCTACAATGAGCAGTTCTTC.

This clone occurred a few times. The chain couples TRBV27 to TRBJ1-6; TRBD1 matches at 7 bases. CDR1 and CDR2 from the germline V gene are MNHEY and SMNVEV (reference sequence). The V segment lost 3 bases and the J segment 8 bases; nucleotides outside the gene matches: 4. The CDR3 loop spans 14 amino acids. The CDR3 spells CASSFTGVDSPLHF. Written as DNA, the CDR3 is TGTGCCAGCAGTTTCACAGGGGTCGATTCACCCCTCCACTTT.

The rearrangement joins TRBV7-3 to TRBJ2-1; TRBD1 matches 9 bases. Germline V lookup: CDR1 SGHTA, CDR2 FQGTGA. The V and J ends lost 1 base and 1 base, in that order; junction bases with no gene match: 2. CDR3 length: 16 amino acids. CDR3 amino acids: CASSLKQGASYNEQFF. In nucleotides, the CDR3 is TGTGCCAGCAGCTTAAAACAGGGGGCTTCCTACAATGAGCAGTTCTTC.

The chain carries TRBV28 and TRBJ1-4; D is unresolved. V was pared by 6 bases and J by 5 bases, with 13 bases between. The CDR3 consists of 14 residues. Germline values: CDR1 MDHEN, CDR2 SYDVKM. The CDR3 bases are TGTGCCAGCAGCCTCCTGGGAGGAAATGAAAAACTGTTTTTT. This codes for CASSLLGGNEKLFF.

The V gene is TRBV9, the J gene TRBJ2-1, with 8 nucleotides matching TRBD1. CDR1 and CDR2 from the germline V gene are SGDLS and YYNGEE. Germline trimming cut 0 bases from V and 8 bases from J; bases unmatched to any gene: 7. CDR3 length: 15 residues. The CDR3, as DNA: TGTGCCAGCAGCGTAGCAGGGGGCGAACTCGATGAGCAGTTCTTC. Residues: CASSVAGGELDEQFF.

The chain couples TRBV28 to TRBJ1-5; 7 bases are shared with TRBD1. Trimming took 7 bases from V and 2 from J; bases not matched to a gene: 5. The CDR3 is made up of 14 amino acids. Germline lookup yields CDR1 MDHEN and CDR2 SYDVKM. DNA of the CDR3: TGTGCCAGCATCCGACAGGGTGGCAATCAGCCCCAGCATTTT. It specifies CASIRQGGNQPQHF. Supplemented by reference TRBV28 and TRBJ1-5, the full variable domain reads DVKVTQSSRYLVKRTGEKVFLECVQDMDHENMFWYRQDPGLGLRLIYFSYDVKMKEKGDIPEGYSVSREKKERFSLILESASTNQTSMYLCASIRQGGNQPQHFGDGTRLSIL.

The CDR3 reads CASSLPGLAGRMGNEQFF. In DNA, the CDR3 is TGTGCCAGCAGCTTGCCGGGACTAGCGGGGAGAATGGGAAATGAGCAGTTCTTC. V usage is TRBV5-4 and J usage is TRBJ2-1; TRBD2 aligns across 13 bases. Germline values: CDR1 SGHNT, CDR2 YYREEE (reference sequence). Unmatched junction bases numbered 11, after V lost 1 base and J lost 7 bases. The CDR3 is made up of 18 amino acids.

The CDR3 nucleotides read TGTGCCACCAGCAGAGATAGAGGGTATGAGCAGTTCTTC. Translation gives CATSRDRGYEQFF. The V call is TRBV15, the J call TRBJ2-1; the D gene is possibly TRBD2 (5 bases). Trimming pared 0 bases from V and 8 bases from J, leaving 8 bases between. CDR1 and CDR2 from the germline V gene are LNHNV and YYDKDF (reference sequence). This CDR3 region has 13 residues.

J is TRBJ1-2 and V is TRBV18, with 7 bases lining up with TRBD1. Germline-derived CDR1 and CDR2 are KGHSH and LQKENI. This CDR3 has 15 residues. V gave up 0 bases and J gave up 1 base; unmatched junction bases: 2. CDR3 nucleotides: TGTGCCAGCTCACCACCGGGACAGCGTAACTATGGCTACACCTTC. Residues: CASSPPGQRNYGYTF.

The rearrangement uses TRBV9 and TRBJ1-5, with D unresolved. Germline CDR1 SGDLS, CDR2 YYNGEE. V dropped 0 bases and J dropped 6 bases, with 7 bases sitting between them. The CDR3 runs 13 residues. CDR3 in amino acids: CASSVDEAQPQHF. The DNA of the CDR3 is TGTGCCAGCAGCGTAGATGAAGCTCAGCCCCAGCATTTT.

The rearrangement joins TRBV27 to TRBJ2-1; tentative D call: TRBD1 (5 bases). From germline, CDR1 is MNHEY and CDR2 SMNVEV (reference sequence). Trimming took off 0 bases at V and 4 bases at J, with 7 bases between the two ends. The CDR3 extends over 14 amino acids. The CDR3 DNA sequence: TGTGCCAGCAGTTTATCGGACAATTACAATGAGCAGTTCTTC. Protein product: CASSLSDNYNEQFF.

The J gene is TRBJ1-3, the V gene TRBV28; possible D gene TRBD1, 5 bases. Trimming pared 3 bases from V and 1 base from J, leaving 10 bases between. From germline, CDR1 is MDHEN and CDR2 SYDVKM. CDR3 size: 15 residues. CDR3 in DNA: TGTGCCAGCAGTTTTCGGGGGAGGTCTGGAAACACCATATATTTT. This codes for CASSFRGRSGNTIYF.

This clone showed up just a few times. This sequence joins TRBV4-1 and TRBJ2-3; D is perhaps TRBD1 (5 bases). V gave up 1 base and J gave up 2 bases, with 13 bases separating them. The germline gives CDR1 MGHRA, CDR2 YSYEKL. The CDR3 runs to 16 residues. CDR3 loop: CASSQGETGFTDTQYF. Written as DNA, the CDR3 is TGCGCCAGCAGCCAAGGAGAAACAGGTTTCACAGATACGCAGTATTTT.

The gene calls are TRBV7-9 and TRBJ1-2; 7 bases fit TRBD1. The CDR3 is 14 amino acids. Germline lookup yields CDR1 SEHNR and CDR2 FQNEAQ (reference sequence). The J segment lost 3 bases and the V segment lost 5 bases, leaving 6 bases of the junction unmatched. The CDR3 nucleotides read TGTGCCAGCAGCCCTCGACAGGGAGACTATGGCTACACCTTC. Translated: CASSPRQGDYGYTF.

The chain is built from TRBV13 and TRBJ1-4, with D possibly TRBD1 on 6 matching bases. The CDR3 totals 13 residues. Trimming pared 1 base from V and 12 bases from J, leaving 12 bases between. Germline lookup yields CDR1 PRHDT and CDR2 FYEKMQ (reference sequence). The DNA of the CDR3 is TGTGCCAGCAGCTTAGTGAGGGGGGGTGAACTGTTTTTT. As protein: CASSLVRGGELFF.